This TCR beta chain was sequenced during a study of blood T cell repertoires in COVID-19. Study details: Samples came from the United States, Italy and Spain, spanning acute and convalescent COVID-19.

Seattle-derived patients entered the study during active infection and were followed longitudinally. Clones were read by immunoSEQ multiplex PCR, and TCRdb kept only the in-frame ones, dropping some. The top ten clones hold 3% to 4% of a sample with fewer than 95,000 clones, about 74% of them seen once. V lost 2 bases and J lost 4, with 4 bases in between. Looked up from germline, CDR1 is SGHRS and CDR2 is YFSETQ. The CDR3 contains 12 residues. The receptor comes from a man in his 70s with COVID-19, enrolled during active disease. The chain employs TRBV5-1 and TRBJ2-1, with D unresolved. Sequencing was performed on peripheral blood. The CDR3 DNA is TGCGCCAGCAGCTTAGAGTACAATGAGCAGTTCTTC. It specifies CASSLEYNEQFF.